Following are 24 T cell receptor beta chains from one sample sequenced in a study of blood T cells in healthy people across ages. For the second PCR, which ran for roughly 6 to 12 cycles, a sample-barcoded 5' primer and a J-beta primer mix were used. Using its own MiXCR run on the 5' RACE reads, TCRdb lists one record per CDR3 protein. This table has 1.5 million to 2 million distinct CDR3 sequences, about 49% appearing once. The sequenced material came from blood. These receptors all stem from a woman between 35 and 50 years old in good health.

V is TRBV28 and J is TRBJ1-1, with TRBD1 matching over 10 bases. Germline CDR1 reads MDHEN; CDR2 reads SYDVKM. The CDR3 loop spans 15 amino acids. With 7 bases clipped from V and 4 bases from J, the junction kept 9 bases outside the gene matches. The chain's CDR3 is CASTTGGAGGTEAFF. For the CDR3, the DNA is TGTGCCAGCACGACAGGGGGCGCCGGAGGCACTGAAGCTTTCTTT.

The V call is TRBV6-2 or TRBV6-3, the J call TRBJ2-3; maybe TRBD1 (6 bases). V was pared by 8 bases and J by 1 base, with 16 bases between. The germline CDR1 and CDR2 sequences are MNHEY and SVGEGT. The CDR3 runs to 15 residues. The CDR3 DNA follows: TGTGCCAGCGCGAAGGGGGAGAGAGGCACAGATACGCAGTATTTT. Its translation is CASAKGERGTDTQYF.

The rearrangement uses TRBV6-5 and TRBJ1-6; 7 nucleotides align to TRBD1. This CDR3 has 14 amino acids. With 6 bases clipped from V and 10 bases from J, the junction kept 9 bases outside the gene matches. CDR1 is MNHEY and CDR2 is SVGAGI in the germline V gene. CDR3 coding DNA: TGTGCCAGCAGACCCGGAGGGGGCTTATCACCCCTCCACTTT. Protein product: CASRPGGGLSPLHF.

V gene TRBV5-1 combines with J gene TRBJ2-7, with a possible D match to TRBD2 (6 bases). Germline V gene data show CDR1 as SGHRS and CDR2 as YFSETQ. This CDR3 is 14 amino acids long. V lost 3 bases to trimming and J lost 5 bases, with 15 bases between them. CDR3 nucleotides: TGCGCCAGCAGCTATGGGGGGAGTACCCACGAGCAGTACTTC. Protein sequence: CASSYGGSTHEQYF.

This rearrangement joins TRBV4-1 to TRBJ2-1; TRBD1 might be the D (5 bases). The length of the CDR3 is 15 residues. Per germline, CDR1 MGHRA and CDR2 YSYEKL. V was shortened by 3 bases and J by 4 bases, with 13 bases between the two germline ends. The CDR3 coding sequence is TGCGCCAGCAGCCATAGGGGCCCCCTTTACAATGAGCAGTTCTTC. Translating gives CASSHRGPLYNEQFF.

There are many counts of this clonotype. The rearrangement uses TRBV29-1 and TRBJ2-3; D gene ambiguous. CDR1 SQVTM and CDR2 ANQGSEA come from the germline V gene. V dropped 3 bases and J dropped 3 bases, with 1 base sitting between them. The CDR3 is 10 residues long. The DNA of the CDR3 is TGCAGCGTTGAGACAGATACGCAGTATTTT. Its protein product is CSVETDTQYF.

V gene TRBV28 combines with J gene TRBJ1-5; 7 positions match TRBD1. The CDR3 loop spans 17 amino acids. Germline assignment: CDR1 MDHEN and CDR2 SYDVKM. The J segment lost 0 bases and the V segment lost 0 bases, leaving 5 bases of the junction unmatched. The DNA of the CDR3 is TGTGCCAGCAGTTTATGGAGGGGGCAATCTAGCAATCAGCCCCAGCATTTT. Translating gives CASSLWRGQSSNQPQHF.

This chain links TRBV6-5 with TRBJ1-2; TRBD1 agrees at 7 bases. Unmatched junction bases numbered 1, after V lost 7 bases and J lost 2 bases. This CDR3 contains 12 residues. CDR1 and CDR2 (germline): MNHEY, SVGAGI. The CDR3 region is CASKDRNYGYTF. CDR3 DNA sequence: TGTGCCAGCAAGGACAGGAACTATGGCTACACCTTC.

This clonotype was picked up many times. The CDR3 DNA reads as TGTGCCAGCAGTTACGGGACAGGGCAAGAGACCCAGTACTTC. It yields the protein CASSYGTGQETQYF. The chain carries TRBV6-5 and TRBJ2-5; 9 bases are a match to TRBD1. This CDR3 comprises 14 residues. Germline assignment: CDR1 MNHEY and CDR2 SVGAGI. V dropped 2 bases and J dropped 2; count of bases not matched to a gene: 0.

CDR3 DNA sequence: TGCAGTGCTGGACTAACGACTACTTACAATGAGCAGTTCTTC. Amino acids: CSAGLTTTYNEQFF. The chain links TRBV20-1 to TRBJ2-1; weak D call: TRBD2 (6 bases). The V gene lost 5 bases and the J gene lost 4 bases, with 15 bases spanning the gap. The CDR3 length is 14 residues. The V gene's germline CDR1 is DFQATT and CDR2 SNEGSKA (reference sequence).

The chain combines TRBV9 with TRBJ2-7; no definite D call. In germline, CDR1 is SGDLS, CDR2 YYNGEE. V lost 2 bases to trimming and J lost 7 bases, with 13 bases between them. The CDR3 loop spans 13 amino acids. The CDR3 protein is CASSVSKYNEQYF. CDR3 coding DNA: TGTGCCAGCAGCGTGTCCAAGTACAATGAGCAGTACTTC. The full variable domain, with the rest looked up from reference TRBV9 and TRBJ2-7, is DSGVTQTPKHLITATGQRVTLRCSPRSGDLSVYWYQQSLDQGLQFLIQYYNGEERAKGNILERFSAQQFPDLHSELNLSSLELGDSALYFCASSVSKYNEQYFGPGTRLTVT.

This clonotype has more than one count but fewer than ten. The chain employs TRBV4-1 and TRBJ1-5; no firm D call. This CDR3 region has 13 residues. V dropped 0 bases and J dropped 6 bases, with 6 bases sitting between them. Germline V gene data show CDR1 as MGHRA and CDR2 as YSYEKL. CDR3 protein: CASSQDWGQPQHF. CDR3 in DNA: TGCGCCAGCAGCCAAGATTGGGGTCAGCCCCAGCATTTT.

The V and J genes are TRBV2 and TRBJ2-5; D tentatively fits TRBD1 or TRBD2 (5 bases each). Germline CDR1 reads SNHLY; CDR2 reads FYNNEI. Trimming pared 9 bases from V and 5 bases from J, leaving 19 bases between. The CDR3 extends over 14 amino acids. CDR3 nucleotides: TGTGCCAGTCTTGAGGGGCTAGTTTGGGAGACCCAGTACTTC. As protein: CASLEGLVWETQYF.

This clonotype was seen more than once but under ten times. Here the CDR3 reads CASSDRRLNTEAFF. CDR3 nucleotide sequence: TGTGCCAGCAGCGACCGACGGTTAAACACTGAAGCTTTCTTT. J is TRBJ1-1 and V is TRBV12-3 or TRBV12-4; D gene unclear. V lost 6 bases to trimming and J lost 2 bases, with 13 bases between them. The CDR3 is made up of 14 amino acids.

The chain employs TRBV3-1 and TRBJ2-6; 12 positions match TRBD2. Trimming removed 0 bases from V and 0 bases from J; junction bases left unmatched: 9. Per the germline V gene, CDR1 is LGHDT and CDR2 is YNNKEL (reference sequence). There are 21 residues in the CDR3. In DNA form, the CDR3 reads TGTGCCAGCAGCCAAGAAAGACTAGCGGGGGCTACTCACTCTGGGGCCAACGTCCTGACTTTC. Encoded protein: CASSQERLAGATHSGANVLTF.

The chain employs TRBV2 and TRBJ1-1; D gene uncertain. This CDR3 region has 11 residues. Trimming stripped 7 bases from V and 9 bases from J, with 12 bases between. Per the germline V gene, CDR1 is SNHLY and CDR2 is FYNNEI. In DNA, the CDR3 is TGTGCCAGCAAGCCGGAATCTCAAGCTTTCTTT. Its protein is CASKPESQAFF.

This clonotype was found a few times. This rearrangement joins TRBV3-1 to TRBJ1-1, with 9 bases identical to TRBD1. The CDR3 consists of 14 residues. The germline V gene has CDR1 LGHDT and CDR2 YNNKEL (reference sequence). V gave up 5 bases and J gave up 6 bases; unmatched junction bases: 7. The CDR3 reads CASSSRDREPEAFF. In DNA, the CDR3 is TGTGCCAGCAGCTCCCGGGACAGGGAACCTGAAGCTTTCTTT.

This clonotype appeared a few times. This chain uses TRBV27 with TRBJ1-4, with 10 bases lining up with TRBD1. The CDR3 totals 16 residues. J lost 7 bases, V lost 4 bases, and 9 bases had no gene match. Germline CDR1 reads MNHEY; CDR2 reads SMNVEV (reference sequence). Here the CDR3 reads CASSSLGQGKGEKLFF. The DNA for the CDR3 is TGTGCCAGCAGTTCCCTGGGACAGGGGAAAGGTGAAAAACTGTTTTTT.

V gene TRBV7-6 combines with J gene TRBJ2-5; D ambiguous. CDR1 and CDR2 from the germline V gene are SGHVS and FNYEAQ. The germline V and J ends were trimmed by 0 bases and 5 bases, with 13 bases remaining between them. There are 15 residues in the CDR3. CDR3 sequence reads: CASSLAILFIETQYF. The CDR3 coding sequence is TGTGCCAGCAGCTTAGCTATCCTTTTTATTGAGACCCAGTACTTC.

As DNA, the CDR3 is TGTGCCAGCAGTTACTCGGACTCTCGGGAGACCCAGTACTTC. This codes for CASSYSDSRETQYF. The gene calls are TRBV6-5 and TRBJ2-5; the D gene is possibly TRBD2 (5 bases). The CDR3 contains 14 residues. Trimming shortened V by 0 bases and J by 5 bases, and 10 bases separated the two germline ends. Germline values: CDR1 MNHEY, CDR2 SVGAGI.

This clonotype was picked up many times. Possible read error: a much larger clone is one base away. The chain recombines TRBV12-3 or TRBV12-4 with TRBJ2-1; D might be TRBD2 (6 bases). The ends were cut back, 6 bases at V and 0 bases at J, with 12 bases in the middle. This CDR3 spans 15 amino acids. DNA for the CDR3: TGTGCCAGCAGCTTCGCGGGGAGCTCCTACAATGAGCAGTTCTTC. Translation: CASSFAGSSYNEQFF.

This clonotype has a handful of counts. The chain is built from TRBV6-1 and TRBJ2-3; TRBD2 aligns across 10 bases. CDR3 length: 16 amino acids. Trimming took 6 bases from V and 4 from J; bases not matched to a gene: 10. CDR1 MNHNS and CDR2 SASEGT come from the germline V gene. This CDR3 reads CASRERSGTSADTQYF. CDR3 nucleotide sequence: TGTGCCAGCAGGGAAAGGTCCGGGACTAGCGCAGATACGCAGTATTTT.

V gene TRBV4-3 combines with J gene TRBJ2-1; 7 nucleotides match TRBD1. CDR3 length: 15 amino acids. J lost 8 bases, V lost 0 bases, and 7 bases had no gene match. Germline V gene sequence: CDR1 LGHNA, CDR2 YSLEER. The CDR3 region is CASSQDVRGGHEQFF. CDR3 DNA sequence: TGCGCCAGCAGCCAAGATGTGAGAGGGGGCCATGAGCAGTTCTTC.

In this sample, this clonotype turned up a few times. This chain links TRBV5-5 with TRBJ2-5; D is possibly TRBD1 or TRBD2 (5 bases each). Per the germline V gene, CDR1 is SGHKS and CDR2 is YYEKEE (reference sequence). The CDR3 contains 15 residues. V lost 6 bases, J lost 5 bases, and 20 bases lay in between. For the CDR3, the DNA is TGTGCCAGCACGAGGGGTGAAGGGAGTCCGGAGACCCAGTACTTC. Protein product: CASTRGEGSPETQYF.